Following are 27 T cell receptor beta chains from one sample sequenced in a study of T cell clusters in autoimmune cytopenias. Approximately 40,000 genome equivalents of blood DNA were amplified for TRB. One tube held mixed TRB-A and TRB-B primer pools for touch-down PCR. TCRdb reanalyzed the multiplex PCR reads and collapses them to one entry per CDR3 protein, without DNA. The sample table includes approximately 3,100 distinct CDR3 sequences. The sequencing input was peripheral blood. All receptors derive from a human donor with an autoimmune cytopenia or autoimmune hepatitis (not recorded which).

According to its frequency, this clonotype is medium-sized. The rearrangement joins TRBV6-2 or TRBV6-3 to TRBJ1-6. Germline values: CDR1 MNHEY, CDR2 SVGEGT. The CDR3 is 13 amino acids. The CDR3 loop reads CASSSYYNSPLHF.

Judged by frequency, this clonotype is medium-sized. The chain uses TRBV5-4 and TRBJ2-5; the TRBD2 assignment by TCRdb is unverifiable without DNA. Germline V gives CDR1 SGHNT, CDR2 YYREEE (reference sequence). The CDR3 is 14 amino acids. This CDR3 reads CAISRDVRVETQYF.

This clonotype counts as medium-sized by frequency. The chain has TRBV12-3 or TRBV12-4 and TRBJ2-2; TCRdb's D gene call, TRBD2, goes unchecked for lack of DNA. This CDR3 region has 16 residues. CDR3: CASSLILAENTGELFF.

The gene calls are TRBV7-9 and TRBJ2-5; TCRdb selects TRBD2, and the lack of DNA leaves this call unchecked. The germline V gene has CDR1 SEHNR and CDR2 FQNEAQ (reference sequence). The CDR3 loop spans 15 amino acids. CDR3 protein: CASSLIGGGGETQYF.

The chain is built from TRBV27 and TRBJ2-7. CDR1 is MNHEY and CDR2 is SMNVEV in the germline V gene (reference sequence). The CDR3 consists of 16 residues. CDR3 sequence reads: CASSFRPAGGYYEQYF.

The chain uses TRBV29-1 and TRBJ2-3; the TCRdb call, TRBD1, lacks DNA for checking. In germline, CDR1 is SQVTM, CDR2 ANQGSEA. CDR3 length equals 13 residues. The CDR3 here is CSVRTGSTDTQYF.

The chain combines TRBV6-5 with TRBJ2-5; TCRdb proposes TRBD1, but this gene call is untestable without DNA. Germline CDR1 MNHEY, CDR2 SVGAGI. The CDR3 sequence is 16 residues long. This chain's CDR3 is CASSYSNWGGPETQYF.

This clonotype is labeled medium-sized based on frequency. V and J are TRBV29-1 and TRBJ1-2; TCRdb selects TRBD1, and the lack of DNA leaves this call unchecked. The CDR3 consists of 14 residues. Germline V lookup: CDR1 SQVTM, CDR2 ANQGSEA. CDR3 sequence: CSVFGQGHNYGYTF. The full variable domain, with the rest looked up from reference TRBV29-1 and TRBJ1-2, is SAVISQKPSRDICQRGTSLTIQCQVDSQVTMMFWYRQQPGQSLTLIATANQGSEATYESGFVIDKFPISRPNLTFSTLTVSNMSPEDSSIYLCSVFGQGHNYGYTFGSGTRLTVV.

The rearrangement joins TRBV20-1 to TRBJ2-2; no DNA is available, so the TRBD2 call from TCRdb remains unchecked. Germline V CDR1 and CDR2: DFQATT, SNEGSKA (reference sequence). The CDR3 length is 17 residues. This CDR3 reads CSARDVWRALNTGELFF.

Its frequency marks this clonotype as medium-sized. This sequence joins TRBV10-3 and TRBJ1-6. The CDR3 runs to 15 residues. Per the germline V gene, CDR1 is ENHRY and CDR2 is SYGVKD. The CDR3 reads CAISESVWRSSPLHF.

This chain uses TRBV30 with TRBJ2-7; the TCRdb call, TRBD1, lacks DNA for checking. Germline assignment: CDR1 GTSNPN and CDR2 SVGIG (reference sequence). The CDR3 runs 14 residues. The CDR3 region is CAWSVAGVTYEQYF.

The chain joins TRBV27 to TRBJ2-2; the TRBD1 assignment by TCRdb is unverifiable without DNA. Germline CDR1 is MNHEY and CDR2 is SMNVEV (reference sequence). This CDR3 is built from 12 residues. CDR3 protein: CASSQRGGELFF.

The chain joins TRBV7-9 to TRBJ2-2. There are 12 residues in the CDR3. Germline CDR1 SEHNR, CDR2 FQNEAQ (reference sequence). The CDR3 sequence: CASSLVPGELFF.

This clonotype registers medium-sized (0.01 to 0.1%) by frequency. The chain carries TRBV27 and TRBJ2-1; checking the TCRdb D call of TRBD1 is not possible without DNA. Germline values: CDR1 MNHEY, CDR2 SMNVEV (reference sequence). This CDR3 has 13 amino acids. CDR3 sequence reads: CASRDRGYNEQFF.

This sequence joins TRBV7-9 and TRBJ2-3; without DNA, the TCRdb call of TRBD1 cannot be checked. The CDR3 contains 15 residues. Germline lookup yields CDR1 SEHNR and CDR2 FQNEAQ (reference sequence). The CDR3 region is CASIPVDSPPDTQYF.

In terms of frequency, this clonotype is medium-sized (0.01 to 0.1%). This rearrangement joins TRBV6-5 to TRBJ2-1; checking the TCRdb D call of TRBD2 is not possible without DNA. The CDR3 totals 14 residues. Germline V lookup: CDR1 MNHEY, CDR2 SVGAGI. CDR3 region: CASSYSRERDEQFF.

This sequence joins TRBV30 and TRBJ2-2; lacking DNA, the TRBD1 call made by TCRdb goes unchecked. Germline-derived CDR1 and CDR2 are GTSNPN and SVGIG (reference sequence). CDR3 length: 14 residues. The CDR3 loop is CAFRYRQAIGELFF.

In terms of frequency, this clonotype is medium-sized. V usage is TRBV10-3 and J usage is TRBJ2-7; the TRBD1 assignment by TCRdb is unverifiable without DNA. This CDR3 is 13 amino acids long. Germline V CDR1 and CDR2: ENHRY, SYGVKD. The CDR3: CAIKGGQDYEQYF.

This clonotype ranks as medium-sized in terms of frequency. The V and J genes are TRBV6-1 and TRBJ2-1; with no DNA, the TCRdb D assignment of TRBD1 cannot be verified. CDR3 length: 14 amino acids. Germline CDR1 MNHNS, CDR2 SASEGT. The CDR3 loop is CASSPQPGRGKQFF.

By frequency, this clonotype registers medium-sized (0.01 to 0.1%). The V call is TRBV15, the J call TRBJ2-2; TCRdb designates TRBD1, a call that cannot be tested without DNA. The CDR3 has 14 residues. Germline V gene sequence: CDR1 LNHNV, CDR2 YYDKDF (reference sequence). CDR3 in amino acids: CATSRVGDTGELFF. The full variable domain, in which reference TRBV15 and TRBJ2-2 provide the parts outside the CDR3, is DAMVIQNPRYQVTQFGKPVTLSCSQTLNHNVMYWYQQKSSQAPKLLFHYYDKDFNNEADTPDNFQSRRPNTSFCFLDIRSPGLGDTAMYLCATSRVGDTGELFFGEGSRLTVL.

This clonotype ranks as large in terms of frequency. This CDR3 reads CAWKRQGDYEQYF. The chain has TRBV30 and TRBJ2-7; checking the TCRdb D call of TRBD1 is not possible without DNA. There are 13 residues in the CDR3. Germline CDR1 GTSNPN, CDR2 SVGIG (reference sequence).

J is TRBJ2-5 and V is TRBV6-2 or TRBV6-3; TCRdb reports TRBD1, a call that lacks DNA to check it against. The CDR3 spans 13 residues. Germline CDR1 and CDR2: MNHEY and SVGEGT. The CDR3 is CASRRDREETQYF.

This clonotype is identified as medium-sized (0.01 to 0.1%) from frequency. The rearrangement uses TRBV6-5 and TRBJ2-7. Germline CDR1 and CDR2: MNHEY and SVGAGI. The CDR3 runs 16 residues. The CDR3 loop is CASSTRVLGGSYEQYF.

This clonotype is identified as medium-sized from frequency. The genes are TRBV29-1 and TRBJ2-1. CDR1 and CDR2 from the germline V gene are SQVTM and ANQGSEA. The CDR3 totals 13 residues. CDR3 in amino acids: CSVEVPLYNEQFF.

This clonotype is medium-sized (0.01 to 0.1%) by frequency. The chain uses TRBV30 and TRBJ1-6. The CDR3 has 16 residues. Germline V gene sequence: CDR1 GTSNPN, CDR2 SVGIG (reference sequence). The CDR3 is CAWSVSRRVGNSPLHF.

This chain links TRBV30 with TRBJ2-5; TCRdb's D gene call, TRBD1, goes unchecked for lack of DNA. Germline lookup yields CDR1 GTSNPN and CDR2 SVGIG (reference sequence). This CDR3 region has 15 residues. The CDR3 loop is CAWSPGGPTQETQYF.

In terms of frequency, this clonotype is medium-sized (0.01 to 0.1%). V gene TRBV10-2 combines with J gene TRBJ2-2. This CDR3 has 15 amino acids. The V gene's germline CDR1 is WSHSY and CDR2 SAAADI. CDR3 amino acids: CAISESNKNTGELFF.